This T cell receptor beta chain was obtained from a study of shared clonotypes between healthy human individuals. The study, taken as a whole, reports: The study's rarefaction showed incomplete sorted-subset sequencing despite large depth.

Notes on this clone: What it binds is unknown.

Positive CCR7 selection of CD45RO-negative cells yielded the naive CD8 cells, and terminally differentiated effector memory CD45RA+ cells were excluded. V was pared by 3 bases and J by 4 bases, with 12 bases between. Germline lookup yields CDR1 MNHEY and CDR2 SMNVEV (reference sequence). The CDR3 is made up of 14 amino acids. Several immunoSEQ 96-well plates shared each subset's DNA, each plate a replicate. Assay: immunoSEQ multiplex PCR; the TCRdb copy retains only in-frame clones and omits some. Of roughly 590,000 clones listed, 95% are singletons. The sample consisted of naive CD8+ T cells sorted from blood. This chain joins TRBV27 and TRBJ1-1; D gene unclear. The sequence derives from a woman under 40 in good health. CDR3 sequence: CASSFLQGSTEAFF. CDR3 nucleotide sequence: TGTGCCAGCAGTTTTCTACAAGGGAGCACTGAAGCTTTCTTT.